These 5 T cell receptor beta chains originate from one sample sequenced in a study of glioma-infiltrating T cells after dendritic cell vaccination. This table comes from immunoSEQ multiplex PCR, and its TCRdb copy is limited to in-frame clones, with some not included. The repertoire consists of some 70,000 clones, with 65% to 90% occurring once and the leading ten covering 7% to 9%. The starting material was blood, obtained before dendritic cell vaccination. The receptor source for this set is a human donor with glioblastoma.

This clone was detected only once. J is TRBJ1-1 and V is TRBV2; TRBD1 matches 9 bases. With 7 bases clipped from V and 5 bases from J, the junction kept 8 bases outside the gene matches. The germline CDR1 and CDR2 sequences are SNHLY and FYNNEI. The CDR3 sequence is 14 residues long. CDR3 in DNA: TGTGCCAGCATTAAGGACAGGGGTCGGACTGAAGCTTTCTTT. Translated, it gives CASIKDRGRTEAFF.

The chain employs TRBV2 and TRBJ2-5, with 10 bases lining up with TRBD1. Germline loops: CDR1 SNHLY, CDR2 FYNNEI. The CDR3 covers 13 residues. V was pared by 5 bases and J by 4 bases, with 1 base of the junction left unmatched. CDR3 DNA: TGTGCCAGCAGTTGGACAGGGGGAGAGACCCAGTACTTC. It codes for CASSWTGGETQYF.

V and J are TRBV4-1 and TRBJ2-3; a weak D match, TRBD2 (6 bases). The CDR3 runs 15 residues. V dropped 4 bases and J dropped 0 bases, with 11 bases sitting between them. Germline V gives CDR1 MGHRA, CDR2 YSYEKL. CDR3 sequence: CASSPGTPSTDTQYF. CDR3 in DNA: TGCGCCAGCAGCCCCGGGACTCCTAGCACAGATACGCAGTATTTT.

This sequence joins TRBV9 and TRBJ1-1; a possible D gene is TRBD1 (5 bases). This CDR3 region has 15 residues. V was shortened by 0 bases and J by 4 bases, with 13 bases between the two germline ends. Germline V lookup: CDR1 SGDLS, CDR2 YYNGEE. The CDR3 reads CASSVGGVGGTEAFF. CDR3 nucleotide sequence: TGTGCCAGCAGCGTAGGGGGGGTAGGAGGCACTGAAGCTTTCTTT.

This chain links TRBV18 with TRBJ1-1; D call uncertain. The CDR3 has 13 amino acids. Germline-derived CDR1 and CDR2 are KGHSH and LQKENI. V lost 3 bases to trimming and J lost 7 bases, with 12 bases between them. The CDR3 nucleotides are TGTGCCAGCTCACCCCCATCTAGAGATGAAGCTTTCTTT. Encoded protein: CASSPPSRDEAFF.